Presented here are 21 T cell receptor beta chains from one specimen sequenced in a study of T-cell reconstitution after alpha-beta-depleted transplantation in children. Unique molecular identifiers featured in how the TCRbeta library was prepared. TCRdb passed the PCR reads through MiXCR, listing each CDR3 protein once. The repertoire consists of approximately 230,000 distinct CDR3 sequences, with roughly 26% occurring once and the leading ten covering 2.6%. The specimen comprised PBMCs, sampled before TCRalphabeta/CD19-depleted stem cell transplant. Every receptor here comes from a girl between 2 and 10 years old with Fanconi anemia, due to receive a stem cell transplant.

This clonotype was seen at least ten times. The chain has TRBV20-1 and TRBJ2-7; 8 positions agree with TRBD2. CDR3 length equals 14 residues. CDR1 is DFQATT and CDR2 is SNEGSKA in the germline V gene (reference sequence). The ends lost 4 bases at V and 6 bases at J; junction bases unmatched: 11. CDR3 protein: CSATTGTRGTEQYF. Here the CDR3 DNA reads TGCAGTGCTACAACCGGGACTAGAGGTACCGAGCAGTACTTC.

The V call is TRBV11-3, the J call TRBJ2-2; TRBD1 agrees at 11 bases. Per the germline V gene, CDR1 is SGHNT and CDR2 is YENEEA. With V trimmed by 3 bases and J by 6 bases, 6 bases remained unmatched. The CDR3 length is 16 residues. The chain's CDR3 is CASSLGTGGRSGELFF. The CDR3 DNA reads TGTGCCAGCAGCTTGGGGACAGGGGGACGATCCGGGGAGCTGTTTTTT.

The table lists this clonotype with many counts. The CDR3: CASSLSRGQEQFF. The CDR3 bases are TGTGCCAGCAGTTTAAGCCGGGGACAGGAGCAGTTCTTC. The V call is TRBV28, the J call TRBJ2-1, with 7 bases aligning to TRBD1. Trimming cost V 2 bases and J 10 bases; bases outside gene matches: 5. This CDR3 contains 13 residues. Germline V gene sequence: CDR1 MDHEN, CDR2 SYDVKM.

The chain has TRBV4-2 and TRBJ2-3, with 8 bases fitting TRBD2. J was trimmed by 14 bases and V by 3 bases; bases with no gene match: 7. CDR1 and CDR2 (germline): LGHNA, YNFKEQ. The CDR3 runs 12 residues. The CDR3 DNA sequence: TGTGCCAGCAGCCATCCGGGGGGGCCTGGGTATTTT. Protein product: CASSHPGGPGYF.

This clonotype was seen at least ten times. The rearrangement links TRBV5-6 to TRBJ1-2; no clear D. The CDR3 sequence is 11 residues long. Trimming took 2 bases from V and 8 from J, leaving 7 bases between them. CDR1 SGHDT and CDR2 YYEEEE come from the germline V gene. The CDR3 DNA reads as TGTGCCAGCAGCTTTTTGGAAGGCTACACCTTC. Protein product: CASSFLEGYTF. The variable domain in full, with the rest retrieved from reference TRBV5-6 and TRBJ1-2, is DAGVTQSPTHLIKTRGQQVTLRCSPKSGHDTVSWYQQALGQGPQFIFQYYEEEERQRGNFPDRFSGHQFPNYSSELNVNALLLGDSALYLCASSFLEGYTFGSGTRLTVV.

This clonotype was seen a handful of times. This sequence joins TRBV5-1 and TRBJ2-7; a possible D gene is TRBD2 (6 bases). The V end lost 1 base, the J end lost 6 bases, and 17 bases lay between the germline ends. Germline CDR1 reads SGHRS; CDR2 reads YFSETQ. This CDR3 contains 15 residues. The DNA of the CDR3 is TGCGCCAGCAGCTTGTTAGACGGCCTCGGGAGCGAGCAGTACTTC. It codes for CASSLLDGLGSEQYF.

The chain has TRBV20-1 and TRBJ2-7; 7 positions match TRBD1. The germline V gene encodes CDR1 DFQATT and CDR2 SNEGSKA (reference sequence). Losses at the gene ends were 6 bases for V and 4 bases for J; bases not matched to a gene: 12. This CDR3 has 14 residues. DNA for the CDR3: TGCAGTGCAGAAGCTCCGGGACAGATATACGAGCAGTACTTC. As protein: CSAEAPGQIYEQYF.

This clonotype showed up many times. This chain connects TRBV10-3 to TRBJ1-2, with D maybe TRBD1 (6 bases). Between the trimmed V and J ends, which lost 0 bases and 4 bases, there was a span of 12 bases. Germline lookup yields CDR1 ENHRY and CDR2 SYGVKD. The CDR3 is made up of 15 amino acids. The CDR3 sequence: CAISESYRDIYGYTF. CDR3 nucleotide sequence: TGTGCCATCAGTGAGTCGTACAGGGACATCTATGGCTACACCTTC.

This clonotype was detected a few times. The chain is built from TRBV20-1 and TRBJ1-2, with 7 bases fitting TRBD1. The CDR3 runs 13 residues. V was clipped by 3 bases and J by 6 bases; unmatched bases: 7. Germline V gene sequence: CDR1 DFQATT, CDR2 SNEGSKA (reference sequence). In DNA, the CDR3 is TGCAGTGCTAGGTACCAGGGGGTTGATGGCTACACCTTC. Amino acids: CSARYQGVDGYTF.

This clonotype was detected only a few times. The chain uses TRBV20-1 and TRBJ2-5, with 10 positions matching TRBD2. Per the germline V gene, CDR1 is DFQATT and CDR2 is SNEGSKA (reference sequence). CDR3 length: 15 amino acids. J gave up 2 bases and V 7 bases, and 10 bases lay outside the gene matches. CDR3 nucleotides: TGCAGTGGTCTGCCGGGACTAGCGAATCAAGAGACCCAGTACTTC. This translates into CSGLPGLANQETQYF.

This clonotype was counted at least ten times. The genes are TRBV20-1 and TRBJ2-3, with 10 nucleotides matching TRBD2. The junction had 6 bases not matched to a gene; V was cut back by 5 bases and J by 4 bases. Germline CDR1 reads DFQATT; CDR2 reads SNEGSKA (reference sequence). There are 14 residues in the CDR3. CDR3 sequence reads: CSAGAGGSADTQYF. Written as DNA, the CDR3 is TGCAGTGCTGGAGCGGGGGGGAGCGCAGATACGCAGTATTTT.

The rearrangement joins TRBV29-1 to TRBJ2-1, with D tentatively TRBD2 (6 bases). The CDR3 sequence is 14 residues long. Trimming took 1 base from V and 4 from J, leaving 11 bases between them. Germline-derived CDR1 and CDR2 are SQVTM and ANQGSEA. The CDR3 sequence: CSVEAGGIYNEQFF. For the CDR3, the DNA is TGCAGCGTTGAAGCTGGCGGGATTTACAATGAGCAGTTCTTC.

This clonotype has a count of ten or more. The rearrangement joins TRBV12-3 or TRBV12-4 to TRBJ2-5; the match to TRBD2 covers 8 bases. This CDR3 has 15 amino acids. V was pared by 3 bases and J by 4 bases, with 7 bases of the junction left unmatched. The CDR3 region is CASSFIRGGTETQYF. The DNA for the CDR3 is TGTGCCAGCAGTTTTATTCGGGGGGGCACAGAGACCCAGTACTTC.

The chain combines TRBV12-3 or TRBV12-4 with TRBJ2-1, with TRBD2 identical over 10 bases. The CDR3 contains 17 residues. Losses at the gene ends were 1 base for V and 8 bases for J; bases not matched to a gene: 11. CDR3 DNA: TGTGCCAGCAGTTTAGTGGTTAGCGGGGGGCCGATGGATGAGCAGTTCTTC. It translates to CASSLVVSGGPMDEQFF.

This clonotype was counted ten times or more. The chain recombines TRBV25-1 with TRBJ2-1; 12 bases agree with TRBD2. The CDR3 loop spans 18 amino acids. Germline CDR1 and CDR2: MGHDK and SYGVNS. The V segment lost 1 base and the J segment 3 bases; nucleotides outside the gene matches: 7. CDR3 nucleotides: TGTGCCAGCAGTGAATCCGCTCTAGCGGGAGGGTACTACAATGAGCAGTTCTTC. This encodes CASSESALAGGYYNEQFF.

This clonotype was seen ten or more times. This chain joins TRBV5-1 and TRBJ2-2, with D uncertain. This CDR3 has 17 residues. The germline CDR1 and CDR2 sequences are SGHRS and YFSETQ. V gave up 0 bases and J gave up 2 bases, with 14 bases separating them. CDR3 bases: TGCGCCAGCAGCTTGGTACCACTCCGACCTAACACCGGGGAGCTGTTTTTT. This gives the protein CASSLVPLRPNTGELFF.

In its sample, this clonotype was seen many times. The rearrangement uses TRBV21-1 and TRBJ2-7; TRBD2 is the table's D call and was not checked against the DNA. TRBV21-1 is marked as a pseudogene. The CDR3 extends over 15 amino acids. CDR3 nucleotide sequence: TGTGCCAGCAGGGGTCCTCTTTCCGCCGTCTACGAGCAGTACTTC. Amino acid sequence: CASRGPLSAVYEQYF.

This chain connects TRBV5-1 to TRBJ2-2; 8 bases line up with TRBD1. The CDR3 is 15 amino acids. The J segment lost 6 bases and the V segment lost 0 bases, leaving 4 bases of the junction unmatched. Per germline, CDR1 SGHRS and CDR2 YFSETQ. The CDR3 loop reads CASSLVSDRAGELFF. The CDR3 nucleotides are TGCGCCAGCAGCTTGGTCTCGGACAGGGCCGGGGAGCTGTTTTTT.

This clonotype was seen ten or more times. The V call is TRBV12-3 or TRBV12-4, the J call TRBJ2-5, with a possible D match to TRBD1 (6 bases). Trimming removed 5 bases at V and 2 bases at J, with 12 bases between. The length of the CDR3 is 14 residues. The CDR3 spells CASSVATGQETQYF. The CDR3 DNA reads as TGTGCCAGCAGTGTCGCCACAGGGCAAGAGACCCAGTACTTC.

The V gene is TRBV7-8, the J gene TRBJ2-7; D possibly matches TRBD1 or TRBD2 (6 bases each). Germline CDR1 reads SGHVS; CDR2 reads FQNEAQ. The CDR3 totals 15 residues. Between the trimmed V and J ends, which lost 5 bases and 6 bases, there was a span of 20 bases. DNA for the CDR3: TGTGCCAGCAGCGCCACCGTCGGAGGGGGTGTCGAGCAGTACTTC. Protein sequence: CASSATVGGGVEQYF.

Only a few counts were recorded for this clonotype. V is TRBV28 and J is TRBJ2-5; 10 bases map to TRBD2. Germline V gives CDR1 MDHEN, CDR2 SYDVKM. The CDR3 covers 16 residues. V was clipped by 3 bases and J by 4 bases; unmatched bases: 8. Here the CDR3 DNA reads TGTGCCAGCAGTTTGAGGCTAGCGGGAGCGGGAGAGACCCAGTACTTC. Translating it yields CASSLRLAGAGETQYF.